Presented here are 30 T cell receptor beta chains from one specimen sequenced in a study of T-cell reconstitution after alpha-beta-depleted transplantation in children. As it was prepared, the TCRbeta library received unique molecular identifiers. From the PCR reads, TCRdb called clonotypes with MiXCR, one entry per CDR3 protein. The table records roughly 500,000 distinct CDR3 sequences, approximately 32% of them present only once. The starting material was PBMCs from the stem cell graft donor, obtained from the stem cell graft. Receptors originate from a human donor who donated a stem cell graft to a child with aplastic anemia.

This clonotype was seen a few times. This chain uses TRBV7-2 with TRBJ2-1; D is undetermined. V shed 1 base and J shed 6 bases, with 10 bases lying between them. This CDR3 is built from 14 residues. Looked up from germline, CDR1 is SGHTA and CDR2 is FQGNSA. Here the CDR3 reads CASSLDTVVNEQFF. The DNA of the CDR3 is TGTGCCAGCAGCTTAGATACAGTGGTCAATGAGCAGTTCTTC. The whole variable domain, filled in from reference TRBV7-2 and TRBJ2-1, reads GAGVSQSPSNKVTEKGKDVELRCDPISGHTALYWYRQSLGQGLEFLIYFQGNSAPDKSGLPSDRFSAERTGGSVSTLTIQRTQQEDSAVYLCASSLDTVVNEQFFGPGTRLTVL.

The V call is TRBV5-1, the J call TRBJ2-7, with D perhaps TRBD1 or TRBD2 (5 bases each). Trimming stripped 4 bases from V and 5 bases from J, with 13 bases between. Germline V lookup: CDR1 SGHRS, CDR2 YFSETQ. CDR3 length equals 13 residues. Here the CDR3 DNA reads TGCGCCAGCAGCCGGGGCGGGTCTGACGAGCAGTACTTC. This codes for CASSRGGSDEQYF.

The chain combines TRBV11-3 with TRBJ1-2; TRBD1 matches at 7 bases. This CDR3 comprises 12 residues. Unmatched junction bases numbered 6, after V lost 6 bases and J lost 8 bases. Germline V lookup: CDR1 SGHNT, CDR2 YENEEA. The CDR3 sequence is CASRQGGSGYTF. CDR3 DNA: TGTGCCAGCAGACAAGGGGGCAGCGGCTACACCTTC. The full variable domain, its missing parts supplied by reference TRBV11-3 and TRBJ1-2, is EAGVVQSPRYKIIEKKQPVAFWCNPISGHNTLYWYLQNLGQGPELLIRYENEEAVDDSQLPKDRFSAERLKGVDSTLKIQPAELGDSAVYLCASRQGGSGYTFGSGTRLTVV.

Here the CDR3 DNA reads TGCAGTGCTCCTATCCTGCGGGGGGGCTCCTCTGGGGCCAACGTCCTGACTTTC. Protein: CSAPILRGGSSGANVLTF. This sequence joins TRBV20-1 and TRBJ2-6, with 9 positions matching TRBD2. CDR3 length: 18 residues. Germline CDR1 reads DFQATT; CDR2 reads SNEGSKA (reference sequence). V lost 5 bases to trimming and J lost 0 bases; unmatched junction nucleotides: 11.

This clonotype was detected a few times. The chain couples TRBV12-3 or TRBV12-4 to TRBJ1-1; TRBD1 might be the D (5 bases). There are 14 residues in the CDR3. V gave up 4 bases and J gave up 3 bases, with 12 bases separating them. The CDR3 region is CASSYQGFHTEAFF. DNA for the CDR3: TGTGCCAGCAGTTATCAGGGTTTTCACACTGAAGCTTTCTTT.

This clonotype was counted only a few times. The chain recombines TRBV10-3 with TRBJ2-2; TRBD2 might be the D (6 bases). V lost 3 bases to trimming and J lost 6 bases, with 17 bases between them. CDR1 and CDR2 (germline): ENHRY, SYGVKD. The CDR3 totals 16 residues. The CDR3 loop is CAISDFGGSRAGELFF. In DNA, the CDR3 is TGTGCCATCAGTGATTTTGGAGGGAGTAGGGCCGGGGAGCTGTTTTTT.

The V call is TRBV12-3 or TRBV12-4, the J call TRBJ2-1; D gene ambiguous. The CDR3 contains 14 residues. V lost 6 bases and J 11 bases, leaving 20 bases between the germline ends. DNA for the CDR3: TGTGCCAGCAGGGGTCTCCGGGTCCATCAGCAGCAGTTCTTC. It specifies CASRGLRVHQQQFF.

The chain uses TRBV4-3 and TRBJ2-2; no reliable D call. The CDR3 is 16 amino acids. The germline V gene has CDR1 LGHNA and CDR2 YSLEER. V was cut by 0 bases and J by 9 bases, with 17 bases left in between. Here the CDR3 DNA reads TGCGCCAGCAGCCAAGAAATGGATCCACAGTGGAGGGAGCTGTTTTTT. Amino acid sequence: CASSQEMDPQWRELFF.

This clonotype was detected a few times. The chain links TRBV6-2 or TRBV6-3 to TRBJ1-1; TRBD1 matches 7 bases. V was clipped by 9 bases and J by 1 base; unmatched bases: 32. The CDR3 consists of 22 residues. Germline CDR1 MNHEY, CDR2 SVGEGT. The CDR3 spells CASNQSPLRERGRLEPNTEAFF. CDR3 nucleotide sequence: TGTGCCAGTAACCAATCTCCGCTCCGCGAAAGGGGGCGCCTCGAACCGAACACTGAAGCTTTCTTT.

The genes are TRBV20-1 and TRBJ2-3; 11 bases agree with TRBD2. V was pared by 2 bases and J by 5 bases, with 9 bases of the junction left unmatched. The germline V gene encodes CDR1 DFQATT and CDR2 SNEGSKA (reference sequence). The CDR3 is made up of 16 amino acids. The DNA for the CDR3 is TGCAGTGCTAGACCCGTTAGCGGGAGGGAAAGAGATACGCAGTATTTT. It translates to CSARPVSGRERDTQYF.

V usage is TRBV29-1 and J usage is TRBJ2-1; 8 bases map to TRBD2. With 4 bases clipped from V and 0 bases from J, the junction kept 5 bases outside the gene matches. This CDR3 contains 15 residues. CDR1 and CDR2 from the germline V gene are SQVTM and ANQGSEA. The CDR3 nucleotides are TGCAGCGTTGTGGGACTAGGGAGCTCCTACAATGAGCAGTTCTTC. Translation: CSVVGLGSSYNEQFF.

The CDR3, as DNA: TGCAGTGCTAGGGGCTCGGGACCCATGGGAGAGACCCAGTACTTC. This gives the protein CSARGSGPMGETQYF. The chain employs TRBV20-1 and TRBJ2-5; D assignment may be TRBD1 or TRBD2 (5 bases each). V shed 3 bases and J shed 4 bases, with 18 bases lying between them. CDR1 is DFQATT and CDR2 is SNEGSKA in the germline V gene (reference sequence). The CDR3 extends over 15 amino acids.

Only a few counts were recorded for this clonotype. CDR3 coding DNA: TGTGCCACCAGCAGAGAGGCCGGCACCTACAATGAGCAGTTCTTC. Protein sequence: CATSREAGTYNEQFF. The chain uses TRBV15 and TRBJ2-1; D unresolved. The CDR3 runs to 15 residues. Germline V gene sequence: CDR1 LNHNV, CDR2 YYDKDF (reference sequence). With 0 bases removed from V and 2 bases from J, the gap between germline ends came to 8 bases.

In its sample, this clonotype was seen a few times. The chain is built from TRBV6-1 and TRBJ1-4; 8 bases fit TRBD1. This CDR3 contains 15 residues. V dropped 6 bases and J dropped 2; count of bases not matched to a gene: 5. The germline V gene has CDR1 MNHNS and CDR2 SASEGT. The CDR3: CASSFDRGTNEKLFF. The CDR3 DNA reads as TGTGCCAGCAGCTTCGACAGGGGTACTAATGAAAAACTGTTTTTT.

This chain uses TRBV7-2 with TRBJ1-1, with D unclear. The CDR3 runs 15 residues. CDR1 and CDR2 (germline): SGHTA, FQGNSA. The ends were cut back, 0 bases at V and 4 bases at J, with 12 bases in the middle. CDR3 nucleotides: TGTGCCAGCAGCTTAGCGAAGGGCTGGGGCACTGAAGCTTTCTTT. Encoded protein: CASSLAKGWGTEAFF.

V and J are TRBV6-1 and TRBJ1-1, with D hard to call. V lost 3 bases, J lost 1 base, and 12 bases lay in between. This CDR3 has 15 amino acids. Germline V gene sequence: CDR1 MNHNS, CDR2 SASEGT. This chain's CDR3 is CASSDRRTGNTEAFF. CDR3 DNA sequence: TGTGCCAGCAGTGACCGTAGGACGGGGAACACTGAAGCTTTCTTT.

The chain couples TRBV18 to TRBJ2-7, with 14 bases matching TRBD2. Germline assignment: CDR1 KGHSH and CDR2 LQKENI. The CDR3 has 18 residues. Germline trimming cut 4 bases from V and 0 bases from J; bases unmatched to any gene: 8. The CDR3 nucleotides are TGTGCCAGCTCACGAGGACTAGCGGGAGGACCCCTCTCCTACGAGCAGTACTTC. Encoded protein: CASSRGLAGGPLSYEQYF.

The chain links TRBV5-1 to TRBJ2-5; D is unresolved. The CDR3 sequence is 15 residues long. V was clipped by 4 bases and J by 2 bases, with 15 bases between them. Germline V gene data show CDR1 as SGHRS and CDR2 as YFSETQ. CDR3: CASSAFGDRQETQYF. The CDR3 DNA sequence: TGCGCCAGCAGCGCCTTTGGGGATAGGCAAGAGACCCAGTACTTC.

The rearrangement joins TRBV6-5 to TRBJ1-6; TRBD1 agrees at 7 bases. This CDR3 spans 16 amino acids. With V trimmed by 0 bases and J by 6 bases, 5 bases remained unmatched. In germline, CDR1 is MNHEY, CDR2 SVGAGI. CDR3 DNA sequence: TGTGCCAGCAGTTACTCCTTTACAGGGGTTAATTCACCCCTCCACTTT. Encoded protein: CASSYSFTGVNSPLHF.

The chain is built from TRBV7-6 and TRBJ1-1, with no clear D. Trimming took 1 base from V and 5 from J, leaving 11 bases between them. Germline V gene lookup returns CDR1 SGHVS and CDR2 FNYEAQ. The CDR3 consists of 14 residues. The CDR3 sequence is CASSLGRAGTEAFF. Written as DNA, the CDR3 is TGTGCCAGCAGCTTAGGGAGGGCGGGAACTGAAGCTTTCTTT.

This chain uses TRBV12-3 or TRBV12-4 with TRBJ1-2, with D unclear. The CDR3 is 11 amino acids. With 4 bases removed from V and 9 bases from J, the gap between germline ends came to 9 bases. The CDR3 reads CASSSPQSYTF. Written as DNA, the CDR3 is TGTGCCAGCAGTTCCCCGCAAAGCTACACCTTC.

The chain uses TRBV12-3 or TRBV12-4 and TRBJ2-2; 7 nucleotides line up with TRBD1. CDR3 length equals 14 residues. The V segment lost 7 bases and the J segment 4 bases; nucleotides outside the gene matches: 6. This CDR3 reads CASTPTGATGELFF. The CDR3 DNA reads as TGTGCCAGCACCCCTACAGGGGCCACCGGGGAGCTGTTTTTT.

The chain couples TRBV7-9 to TRBJ1-4; D perhaps matches TRBD1 (5 bases). This CDR3 contains 15 residues. The V and J ends lost 5 bases and 7 bases respectively, with 17 bases between them. Germline V gene sequence: CDR1 SEHNR, CDR2 FQNEAQ (reference sequence). The CDR3 sequence is CASSRRVNGGEKLFF. CDR3 coding DNA: TGTGCCAGCAGCCGGAGAGTAAACGGGGGTGAAAAACTGTTTTTT.

The chain recombines TRBV6-5 with TRBJ2-4; D remains ambiguous. This CDR3 comprises 15 residues. CDR1 is MNHEY, CDR2 SVGAGI, per germline. V gave up 0 bases and J gave up 7 bases, with 13 bases separating them. The CDR3 bases are TGTGCCAGCAGTTACTCGGTTCGAGGATTGAACATTCAGTACTTC. Its translation is CASSYSVRGLNIQYF.

The chain links TRBV15 to TRBJ2-5; no reliable D call. The CDR3 loop spans 13 amino acids. Trimming took off 0 bases at V and 4 bases at J, with 6 bases between the two ends. Looked up from germline, CDR1 is LNHNV and CDR2 is YYDKDF (reference sequence). The CDR3 reads CATSRDRLETQYF. The CDR3 coding sequence is TGTGCCACCAGCAGAGATAGGTTAGAGACCCAGTACTTC.

The chain uses TRBV7-2 and TRBJ2-5; tentative D call: TRBD2 (6 bases). The V end was cut by 5 bases, the J end by 3 bases, with 16 bases between. CDR1 is SGHTA and CDR2 is FQGNSA in the germline V gene. The length of the CDR3 is 15 residues. In DNA, the CDR3 is TGTGCCAGCAGCGCCCGGGGAGGAGGGGAAGAGACCCAGTACTTC. Its translation is CASSARGGGEETQYF.

The table lists this clonotype with a few counts. The V and J genes are TRBV24-1 and TRBJ2-3; a weak D match, TRBD1 (5 bases). CDR1 and CDR2 from the germline V gene are KGHDR and SFDVKD. This CDR3 contains 13 residues. The V end was cut by 6 bases, the J end by 6 bases, with 12 bases between. The DNA for the CDR3 is TGTGCCACCAGTTCCCAGGGTGGGGATACGCAGTATTTT. It is translated as CATSSQGGDTQYF.

This clonotype was detected a few times. V and J are TRBV15 and TRBJ1-1, with 9 bases matching TRBD1. Germline CDR1 LNHNV, CDR2 YYDKDF (reference sequence). The CDR3 is 15 amino acids. The trim removed 0 bases at V and 6 bases at J, leaving 5 bases unmatched. The CDR3 sequence: CATSRDWGTGSEAFF. The CDR3 nucleotides read TGTGCCACCAGCAGAGATTGGGGGACAGGGTCTGAAGCTTTCTTT. Supplemented by reference TRBV15 and TRBJ1-1, the full variable domain reads DAMVIQNPRYQVTQFGKPVTLSCSQTLNHNVMYWYQQKSSQAPKLLFHYYDKDFNNEADTPDNFQSRRPNTSFCFLDIRSPGLGDTAMYLCATSRDWGTGSEAFFGQGTRLTVV.

In its sample, this clonotype was seen a few times. The chain combines TRBV6-1 with TRBJ1-1; D uncertain. Trimming shortened V by 7 bases and J by 4 bases, and 13 bases separated the two germline ends. The CDR3 is 13 residues long. Germline CDR1 and CDR2: MNHNS and SASEGT. For the CDR3, the DNA is TGTGCCAGCACCGAACCACCGGGCACTGAAGCTTTCTTT. Translating it yields CASTEPPGTEAFF.

The chain joins TRBV9 to TRBJ2-1, with D uncertain. The V gene lost 0 bases and the J gene lost 6 bases, with 10 bases spanning the gap. This CDR3 spans 14 amino acids. Germline V gene lookup returns CDR1 SGDLS and CDR2 YYNGEE. CDR3 loop: CASSVDQPRNEQFF. DNA for the CDR3: TGTGCCAGCAGCGTAGACCAGCCGCGCAATGAGCAGTTCTTC. The complete variable domain, with remaining parts taken from reference TRBV9 and TRBJ2-1, reads DSGVTQTPKHLITATGQRVTLRCSPRSGDLSVYWYQQSLDQGLQFLIQYYNGEERAKGNILERFSAQQFPDLHSELNLSSLELGDSALYFCASSVDQPRNEQFFGPGTRLTVL.